Listed below are T cell receptor beta chains from one sample, sequenced in a study of blood T cells in healthy people across ages. MiXCR, run by TCRdb on the 5' RACE reads, gives a single entry per CDR3 protein. Of roughly 1,300,000 distinct CDR3 sequences in the sample, approximately 59% were seen once. The sequencing sample was made of blood. The receptors derive from a man aged 18 to 29 in good health. Each CDR3 is given with its conserved first and last residue. D genes are given only for firm matches. Clone sizes are given selectively: once, few, many, or a class where the clone is expanded.

size	J	D	V	CDR3	DNA
few	TRBJ2-7	NA	TRBV29-1	CSVEDRGWQYF	TGCAGCGTTGAAGATCGAGGGTGGCAGTACTTC
NA	TRBJ2-7	TRBD2	TRBV27	CASSFATSGSHEQYF	TGTGCCAGCAGTTTTGCGACTAGCGGGAGCCACGAGCAGTACTTC
NA	TRBJ2-7	TRBD2	TRBV3-1	CASSQGRATDEQYF	TGTGCCAGCAGCCAGGGGAGGGCCACCGACGAGCAGTACTTC
few	TRBJ1-2	NA	TRBV7-9	CASSLDIGLGGYTF	TGTGCCAGCAGCTTAGATATAGGGCTGGGCGGCTACACCTTC
NA	TRBJ2-5	NA	TRBV18	CASSPGVGSVWETQYF	TGTGCCAGCTCACCAGGAGTAGGGTCGGTTTGGGAGACCCAGTACTTC
many	TRBJ2-5	NA	TRBV10-3	CAISEVGEKGETQYF	TGTGCCATCAGTGAGGTGGGAGAGAAGGGAGAGACCCAGTACTTC
NA	TRBJ1-4	NA	TRBV29-1	CSVEPGRDGEKLFF	TGCAGCGTTGAACCCGGGAGGGATGGGGAAAAACTGTTTTTT
NA	TRBJ2-3	NA	TRBV7-2	CASSEQGHGDTQYF	TGTGCCAGCAGCGAACAGGGTCATGGAGATACGCAGTATTTT
NA	TRBJ2-7	NA	TRBV6-1	CAIQQETRSYEQYF	TGTGCCATACAACAGGAGACCCGATCCTACGAGCAGTACTTC
NA	TRBJ1-1	NA	TRBV27	CASSRMADAEAFF	TGTGCCAGCAGTAGGATGGCGGACGCTGAAGCTTTCTTT
NA	TRBJ2-3	NA	TRBV27	CASIASWSDTQYF	TGTGCCAGCATCGCGAGCTGGTCAGATACGCAGTATTTT
NA	TRBJ2-7	NA	TRBV20-1	CSARDRGRGPYEQYF	TGCAGTGCTAGAGATAGGGGACGGGGGCCCTACGAGCAGTACTTC
NA	TRBJ2-4	NA	TRBV20-1	CSARVHTEGYF	TGCAGTGCTAGAGTTCACACGGAAGGGTACTTC
few	TRBJ2-5	TRBD2	TRBV11-2	CASSLDWGSGEKETQYF	TGTGCCAGCAGCTTAGATTGGGGTAGCGGGGAGAAAGAGACCCAGTACTTC
few	TRBJ2-1	TRBD2	TRBV11-2	CASTLGLAGGHEQFF	TGTGCCAGCACCCTAGGACTAGCGGGAGGACATGAGCAGTTCTTC
NA	TRBJ2-5	NA	TRBV28	CASSSPLEETQYF	TGTGCCAGCAGTTCCCCCTTAGAAGAGACCCAGTACTTC
NA	TRBJ2-1	TRBD1	TRBV7-2	CASSYRDRGSSVDEQFF	TGTGCCAGCAGCTATCGGGACAGGGGAAGTTCGGTCGATGAGCAGTTCTTC
NA	TRBJ2-2	NA	TRBV6-5	CASRTPNTGELFF	TGTGCCAGCAGAACGCCGAACACCGGGGAGCTGTTTTTT
NA	TRBJ2-7	NA	TRBV27	CASSGHWDSYEQYF	TGTGCCAGTTCGGGACACTGGGACTCCTACGAGCAGTACTTC
NA	TRBJ2-7	NA	TRBV27	CATRTSGPYEQYF	TGTGCCACCAGGACGAGCGGCCCCTACGAGCAGTACTTC
NA	TRBJ2-1	TRBD2	TRBV20-1	CSASGTSGWLEQFF	TGCAGTGCTAGCGGGACTAGCGGTTGGTTGGAGCAGTTCTTC
NA	TRBJ2-5	TRBD1	TRBV25-1	CASWTGAGTQYF	TGTGCCAGTTGGACAGGGGCAGGGACCCAGTACTTC
few	TRBJ2-7	NA	TRBV4-1	CASSQDRTDSYEQYF	TGTGCCAGCAGCCAAGATCGGACAGACTCCTACGAGCAGTACTTC
NA	TRBJ2-3	TRBD2	TRBV7-2	CASSLAPSGGTDTQYF	TGTGCCAGCAGCTTAGCCCCTAGCGGGGGCACAGATACGCAGTATTTT
NA	TRBJ2-2	NA	TRBV20-1	CALTYTGELFF	TGCGCCTTGACATACACCGGGGAGCTGTTTTTT
NA	TRBJ2-1	TRBD1	TRBV14	CASSPLGTGVEQFF	TGTGCCAGCAGCCCACTCGGGACAGGGGTTGAGCAGTTCTTC
NA	TRBJ1-1	NA	TRBV15	CATSSISGAGAFF	TGTGCCACCAGCTCTATTTCAGGGGCGGGAGCTTTCTTT
few	TRBJ2-7	NA	TRBV6-2/TRBV6-3	CASMDGSYEQYF	TGTGCCAGCATGGACGGTTCGTACGAGCAGTACTTC
few	TRBJ2-7	NA	TRBV13	CASSSGEGATYEQYF	TGTGCCAGCAGCTCAGGGGAGGGGGCCACCTACGAGCAGTACTTC
NA	TRBJ2-7	NA	TRBV7-9	CASSLPGSRSSYEQYF	TGTGCCAGCAGCCTTCCTGGCTCCCGCTCCTCCTACGAGCAGTACTTC
NA	TRBJ1-2	TRBD1	TRBV3-1	CASSQEATGGPNYGYTF	TGTGCCAGCAGCCAAGAGGCCACAGGGGGCCCTAACTATGGCTACACCTTC